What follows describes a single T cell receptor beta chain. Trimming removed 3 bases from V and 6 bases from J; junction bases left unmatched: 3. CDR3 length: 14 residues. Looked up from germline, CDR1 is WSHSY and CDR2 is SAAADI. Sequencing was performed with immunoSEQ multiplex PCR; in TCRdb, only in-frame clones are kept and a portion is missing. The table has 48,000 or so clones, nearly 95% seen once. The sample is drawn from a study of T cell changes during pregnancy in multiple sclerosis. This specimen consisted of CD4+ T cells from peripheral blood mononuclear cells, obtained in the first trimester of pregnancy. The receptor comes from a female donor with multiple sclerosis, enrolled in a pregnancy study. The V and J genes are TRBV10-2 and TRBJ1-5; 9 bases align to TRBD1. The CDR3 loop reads CASSEQGAGQPQHF. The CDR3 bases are TGCGCCAGCAGTGAACAGGGGGCCGGTCAGCCCCAGCATTTT.